The T cell receptor (beta chain) described here comes from a study of cytomegalovirus exposure and HLA in healthy donors. Study-wide results and limits: Published work reported that the classifier diagnosed cytomegalovirus status with high specificity and sensitivity.

The V end lost 3 bases, the J end lost 2 bases, and 11 bases lay between the germline ends. CDR1 and CDR2 (germline): LNHDA, SQIVND (reference sequence). CDR3 length: 15 amino acids. Remarks on this clone: Its target is unknown.

Repertoires were generated with immunoSEQ multiplex PCR, while TCRdb's copy carries only in-frame clones and drops some. In the table there are 350,000 or so clones, 86% of which are singletons. Sample: PBMCs. The TCR comes from a woman between 18 and 29 years old in good health and CMV-seronegative. The genes are TRBV19 and TRBJ1-5, with a weak D call TRBD1 (5 bases). The CDR3 DNA reads TGTGCCAGTAGTATCGGGACTGCGGGCAATCAGCCCCAGCATTTT. Protein product: CASSIGTAGNQPQHF.